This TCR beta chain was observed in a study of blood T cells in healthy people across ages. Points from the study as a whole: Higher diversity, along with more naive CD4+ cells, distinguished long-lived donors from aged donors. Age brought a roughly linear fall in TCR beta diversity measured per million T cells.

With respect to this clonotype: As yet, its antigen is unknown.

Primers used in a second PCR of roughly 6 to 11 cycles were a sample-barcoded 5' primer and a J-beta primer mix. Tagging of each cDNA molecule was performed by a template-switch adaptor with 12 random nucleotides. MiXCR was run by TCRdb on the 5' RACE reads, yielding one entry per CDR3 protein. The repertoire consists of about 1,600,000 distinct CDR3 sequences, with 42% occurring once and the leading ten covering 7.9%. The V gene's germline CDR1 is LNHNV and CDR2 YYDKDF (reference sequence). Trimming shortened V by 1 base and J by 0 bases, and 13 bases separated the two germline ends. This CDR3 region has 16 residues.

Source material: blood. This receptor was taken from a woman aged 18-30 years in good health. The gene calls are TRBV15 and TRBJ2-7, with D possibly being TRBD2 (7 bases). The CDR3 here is CATSRAAGASSYEQYF. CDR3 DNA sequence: TGTGCCACCAGCAGAGCGGCGGGGGCCTCCTCCTACGAGCAGTACTTC.